The 7 T cell receptor beta chains below were found in one sample sequenced in a study of blood T cell repertoires in COVID-19. Using immunoSEQ multiplex PCR, the repertoire was profiled, and TCRdb retains in-frame clones only, with some absent. There are roughly 28,000 clones in the sample; roughly 88% occur only once, and about 8% lies in the top ten. The sample was peripheral blood. These receptors originate from a woman aged 45-65 years with active COVID-19.

This clone has a single count. The chain combines TRBV5-5 with TRBJ2-2; 16 nucleotides match TRBD2. The V and J ends lost 7 bases and 9 bases, in that order; junction bases with no gene match: 9. This CDR3 comprises 16 residues. CDR1 and CDR2 (germline): SGHKS, YYEKEE (reference sequence). CDR3 residues: CASVQGLAGGPWELFF. CDR3 DNA sequence: TGTGCCAGCGTACAGGGACTAGCGGGAGGGCCCTGGGAGCTGTTTTTT.

The chain couples TRBV7-2 to TRBJ2-1; D gene unclear. Trimming left V 7 bases short and J 7 bases short, with 26 bases between. The germline gives CDR1 SGHTA, CDR2 FQGNSA. The CDR3 is 17 amino acids. The CDR3 sequence: CASNLAPVGGSWNEQFF. DNA of the CDR3: TGTGCCAGCAACTTGGCCCCCGTCGGCGGCTCTTGGAATGAGCAGTTCTTC.

The genes are TRBV9 and TRBJ1-2, with 8 bases identical to TRBD1. The CDR3 totals 13 residues. The V and J ends lost 2 bases and 8 bases, in that order; junction bases with no gene match: 5. The germline V gene encodes CDR1 SGDLS and CDR2 YYNGEE. CDR3 residues: CASSVTGGVGYTF. The CDR3, as DNA: TGTGCCAGCAGCGTTACAGGGGGAGTCGGCTACACCTTC.

The chain employs TRBV5-1 and TRBJ2-2; D possibly corresponds to TRBD2 (5 bases). V was clipped by 6 bases and J by 5 bases, with 11 bases between them. This CDR3 comprises 13 residues. The germline gives CDR1 SGHRS, CDR2 YFSETQ. CDR3 DNA: TGCGCCAGCAACGGGGTACCAACCGGGGAGCTGTTTTTT. Translation: CASNGVPTGELFF.

The genes are TRBV30 and TRBJ1-4; D possibly corresponds to TRBD1 (6 bases). The CDR3 has 17 residues. The germline CDR1 and CDR2 sequences are GTSNPN and SVGIG (reference sequence). Trimming left V 0 bases short and J 1 base short, with 15 bases between. CDR3: CAWSVRTEGITNEKLFF. The CDR3 nucleotides are TGTGCCTGGAGTGTACGGACAGAGGGAATAACTAATGAAAAACTGTTTTTT.

The J gene is TRBJ2-3, the V gene TRBV18; D call uncertain. Germline CDR1 reads KGHSH; CDR2 reads LQKENI. V gave up 0 bases and J gave up 5 bases, with 18 bases separating them. The CDR3 consists of 17 residues. The CDR3 coding sequence is TGTGCCAGCTCACCACCATCTCGGCGGATATCAGTAGATACGCAGTATTTT. Protein sequence: CASSPPSRRISVDTQYF.

The chain is built from TRBV7-2 and TRBJ1-2; no firm D call. Germline loops: CDR1 SGHTA, CDR2 FQGNSA. V was pared by 6 bases and J by 3 bases, with 14 bases between. This CDR3 region has 14 residues. CDR3 in DNA: TGTGCCAGCAGTTATCGGTCGGGTGACTATGGCTACACCTTC. It codes for CASSYRSGDYGYTF.